This T cell receptor (beta chain) was found in a study of shared clonotypes between healthy human individuals. Naive CD8 cells lacked CD45RO, underwent positive selection for CCR7 and left out terminally differentiated effector memory CD45RA+ cells. The CDR3 runs to 15 residues. CDR1 is SNHLY, CDR2 FYNNEI, per germline. The V gene lost 1 base and the J gene lost 0 bases, with 7 bases spanning the gap. Profiled with immunoSEQ multiplex PCR; TCRdb holds only in-frame clones, not every one. The sample comprises some 1,900,000 clones, approximately 94% of which are singletons, and 1% to 1.5% rests with the top ten. This clone was seen a handful of times.

The sample consisted of naive CD8+ T cells sorted from blood. The rearrangement uses TRBV2 and TRBJ1-3; D is unresolved. The origin of this receptor is a man younger than 35 in good health. The CDR3 reads CASSEDGFSGNTIYF. As DNA, the CDR3 is TGTGCCAGCAGTGAAGACGGATTCTCTGGAAACACCATATATTTT.